This TCR beta chain is from a study of siplizumab effects on memory and regulatory T cells (dated by TCRdb to between 2018 and 2020). With respect to the entire study: The effect of the anti-CD2 antibody siplizumab on alloreactive T-cell subsets was examined in allogeneic mixed lymphocyte reactions constructed from human PBMCs. The full study reports these points: Of the alloreactive CD4+ clones that could be mapped, the Treg-derived share averaged about 63% with siplizumab compared with around 25% in control reactions. Greater diversity appeared to be present in unstimulated naive T cells than in memory T cells, and a substantial contribution to the alloresponse seemed to be made by naive cells. Sequences below about 10^-5 frequency were poorly captured, so only a minor fraction of alloreactive clones could be mapped to unstimulated subsets. Siplizumab significantly lowered the cumulative frequency of alloreactive sequences that could be traced to unstimulated CD4+ memory T cells. Whether proliferating Tregs from siplizumab cultures were suppressive was not functionally confirmed. A naive or memory phenotype could not be assigned to roughly 75-95% of proliferating CD4+ or CD8+ clones.

TCRbeta CDR3 sequencing was performed on sorted unstimulated T cells and on proliferating T cells recovered from mixed lymphocyte reactions. Fresh whole blood from more than 8 HLA-typed healthy donors was used as the source from which PBMCs were isolated. To map where alloreactive clones came from, unstimulated CD4+ regulatory T cells were FACS-sorted. Turning to this clone: This receptor's antigen is unknown. Per-base qualities were not stored, and no clone one base away is much larger.

CDR1 and CDR2, per the germline V gene (reference sequence), are LNHDA and SQIVND. The CDR3 has 16 amino acids, counting the end cysteine and phenylalanine. Left in the record is the CDR3 DNA by itself, 48 bases read in frame from the first base. The junction shows trimming of 4 bases on V and 3 bases on J, plus 19 bases between the germline ends. Library preparation employed the immunoSEQ multiplex PCR assay. The deep sequencing platform assayed around 94,000 TCR templates per sample. Genomic DNA extracted from sorted T cells was the material used for TCRbeta CDR3 sequencing. For the original study's pipeline: Clonal analysis of TCRbeta CDR3 data was done in the R programming language. Alloreactive CD4+ and CD8+ clones were identified by comparing unstimulated samples to CFSE-low samples taken after the reaction. By matching sequences to the repertoires of sorted unstimulated Treg and non-Treg cells, each alloreactive CD4+ clone was assigned a regulatory or non-regulatory origin. Sourced from immuneACCESS, this table was stored by TCRdb with only in-frame sequences that have V and J called. A share of the clones is absent; for the studies checked, an unresolved V gene accounts for under half, and the remainder has no known explanation. V and J calls and clone size are those listed in that table; D and trimming were worked out from the DNA. Counted in this sample were under 85,000 clones; approximately 88% of them appeared once. 1.7% of the sample lies in the top ten.

Recombination joined TRBV19 with TRBJ2-7; a tentative D match to TRBD2 spans 6 bases. This clonotype was sampled from a human donor in good health. Sequences were obtained from Tregs sorted from blood. The bases read TGTGCCAGTAGTACGGGACTCCGGGGGAGCGGCTACGAGCAGTACTTC. Its protein reads: CASSTGLRGSGYEQYF.